This T cell receptor (beta chain) was documented in a study of shared clonotypes between healthy human individuals. Both subsets, CD45RA+ naive and CD45RA-negative memory, were split from the CD4+ cells. General study findings and limits: Naive CD4 clonotypes overlapped across several donors at around 4.8%. Clonotype sharing across donors was expected to vary with sequencing depth. Only blood was sampled; tissue repertoires likely differ.

Clones were sequenced by immunoSEQ multiplex PCR, and TCRdb holds only the in-frame ones, with some missing. The top ten clones hold 0.35% to 0.5% of a sample with a few million clones, approximately 95% of them seen once. Germline assignment: CDR1 SGHAT and CDR2 FQNNGV. V lost 2 bases and J 1 base, leaving 17 bases between the germline ends. The CDR3 contains 17 residues. Only one count was recorded for this clone. Its target is not known. The sequenced sample was naive CD4+ T cells from PBMCs. Subset defined: CD45RA+ positively selected. The sequence derives from a man aged 18 to 29 in good health. Some clones in this sample may be carry-over from other donors' samples. V usage is TRBV11-2 and J usage is TRBJ1-1, with D possibly matching TRBD1 (6 bases). For the CDR3, the DNA is TGTGCCAGCAGCTTATTCCCAAGGACAGCATGGAACACTGAAGCTTTCTTT. Residues: CASSLFPRTAWNTEAFF.